Presented here are 28 T cell receptor beta chains from one specimen sequenced in a study of blood T cell repertoires in COVID-19. Only in-frame clones appear in the TCRdb table, and some are missing; sequencing was by immunoSEQ multiplex PCR. The profile covers just under 45,000 clones, with around 87% appearing a single time and over 20% taken by the ten largest. The sequenced sample was peripheral blood. Receptor source: a woman aged 80 or over in a cohort sampled during active or convalescent COVID-19.

The rearrangement uses TRBV5-1 and TRBJ2-7; TRBD1 aligns across 8 bases. Germline V gives CDR1 SGHRS, CDR2 YFSETQ. The CDR3 sequence is 13 residues long. The V segment lost 2 bases and the J segment 5 bases; nucleotides outside the gene matches: 3. The CDR3 bases are TGCGCCAGCAGCTTACAGGGGGGCCACGAGCAGTACTTC. This gives the protein CASSLQGGHEQYF.

V gene TRBV5-1 combines with J gene TRBJ2-3, with D possibly being TRBD2 (6 bases). This CDR3 region has 13 residues. V gave up 5 bases and J gave up 4 bases, with 11 bases separating them. Germline V gene data show CDR1 as SGHRS and CDR2 as YFSETQ. CDR3 nucleotides: TGCGCCAGCAGTCCGGAGGGATCAGATACGCAGTATTTT. Translated: CASSPEGSDTQYF.

The V gene is TRBV2, the J gene TRBJ2-7; TRBD1 agrees at 9 bases. CDR1 is SNHLY and CDR2 is FYNNEI in the germline V gene. The junction had 15 bases not matched to a gene; V was cut back by 8 bases and J by 1 base. The CDR3 has 17 amino acids. CDR3 coding DNA: TGTGCCAGCCCTAGGGACAGGGACCCAATTAGGTCCTACGAGCAGTACTTC. Protein product: CASPRDRDPIRSYEQYF.

This chain uses TRBV5-1 with TRBJ1-1, with a tentative D call TRBD1 (6 bases). This CDR3 has 15 residues. Germline CDR1 and CDR2: SGHRS and YFSETQ. The V and J ends lost 5 bases and 6 bases respectively, with 20 bases between them. CDR3 bases: TGCGCCAGCAGTTATACCCAGGGGTGGAGTCCTGAAGCTTTCTTT. Protein product: CASSYTQGWSPEAFF.

The chain employs TRBV19 and TRBJ1-1, with 9 bases matching TRBD1. Per the germline V gene, CDR1 is LNHDA and CDR2 is SQIVND (reference sequence). Trimming at V came to 3 bases and at J to 1 base, leaving 9 bases not matched to a gene. The CDR3 is made up of 17 amino acids. CDR3 amino acids: CASSIRGGTGKNTEAFF. As DNA, the CDR3 is TGTGCCAGTAGTATTCGGGGGGGGACAGGGAAGAACACTGAAGCTTTCTTT.

The J gene is TRBJ2-2, the V gene TRBV11-3; TRBD2 agrees at 7 bases. The J segment lost 8 bases and the V segment lost 5 bases, leaving 14 bases of the junction unmatched. The CDR3 extends over 16 amino acids. The germline V gene encodes CDR1 SGHNT and CDR2 YENEEA. DNA for the CDR3: TGTGCCAGCAGCCAAATAGGCGGGAGTATAGGTGGGGAGCTGTTTTTT. Amino acid sequence: CASSQIGGSIGGELFF.

V usage is TRBV11-2 and J usage is TRBJ2-3; 9 bases line up with TRBD1. CDR1 and CDR2 (germline): SGHAT, FQNNGV. V was pared by 2 bases and J by 4 bases, with 7 bases of the junction left unmatched. The CDR3 sequence is 16 residues long. The CDR3 reads CASSLLRGQGPDTQYF. The CDR3 nucleotides are TGTGCCAGCAGCTTATTAAGGGGACAGGGCCCAGATACGCAGTATTTT.

CDR3 residues: CASSFGQGAGNTEAFF. The CDR3 DNA follows: TGCGCCAGCAGCTTCGGACAGGGGGCCGGGAACACTGAAGCTTTCTTT. V gene TRBV5-1 combines with J gene TRBJ1-1, with 11 bases matching TRBD1. This CDR3 spans 16 amino acids. V was pared by 2 bases and J by 1 base, with 4 bases of the junction left unmatched. Germline lookup yields CDR1 SGHRS and CDR2 YFSETQ.

The chain recombines TRBV5-4 with TRBJ2-3; 15 nucleotides agree with TRBD2. Unmatched junction bases numbered 7, after V lost 3 bases and J lost 5 bases. The CDR3 spans 17 residues. The germline V gene encodes CDR1 SGHNT and CDR2 YYREEE (reference sequence). For the CDR3, the DNA is TGTGCCAGCAGCTCCCGGACTAGCGGGAGGGCCGGAGATACGCAGTATTTT. Its protein product is CASSSRTSGRAGDTQYF. Variable domain in full (rest from reference TRBV5-4 and TRBJ2-3): ETGVTQSPTHLIKTRGQQVTLRCSSQSGHNTVSWYQQALGQGPQFIFQYYREEENGRGNFPPRFSGLQFPNYSSELNVNALELDDSALYLCASSSRTSGRAGDTQYFGPGTRLTVL.

CDR3 coding DNA: TGTGCCAGCAGCCTTAATCGACAGGGAAACTATGGCTACACCTTC. Translating gives CASSLNRQGNYGYTF. The chain has TRBV11-3 and TRBJ1-2, with 7 bases that match TRBD1. The CDR3 extends over 15 amino acids. From germline, CDR1 is SGHNT and CDR2 YENEEA. Unmatched junction bases numbered 8, after V lost 5 bases and J lost 2 bases.

The chain has TRBV5-1 and TRBJ2-1; 11 bases line up with TRBD2. J was trimmed by 6 bases and V by 2 bases; bases with no gene match: 1. This CDR3 is 14 amino acids long. The germline gives CDR1 SGHRS, CDR2 YFSETQ. The CDR3 nucleotides read TGCGCCAGCAGCTTAACTAGCGGGAGCAATGAGCAGTTCTTC. It codes for CASSLTSGSNEQFF.

V and J are TRBV19 and TRBJ1-4; a weak D match, TRBD1 (6 bases). V was pared by 3 bases and J by 2 bases, with 10 bases between. This CDR3 has 15 residues. Germline CDR1 and CDR2: LNHDA and SQIVND (reference sequence). CDR3 sequence: CASSITGITNEKLFF. CDR3 bases: TGTGCCAGTAGTATCACAGGGATCACTAATGAAAAACTGTTTTTT.

This chain links TRBV10-3 with TRBJ1-4, with 8 bases fitting TRBD1. CDR3 size: 15 residues. The V and J ends lost 9 bases and 8 bases, in that order; junction bases with no gene match: 14. CDR1 ENHRY and CDR2 SYGVKD come from the germline V gene. The CDR3 protein is CAIRAGGSRLEKLFF. CDR3 DNA sequence: TGTGCCATTAGAGCAGGGGGCTCTCGTTTAGAAAAACTGTTTTTT.

The rearrangement links TRBV5-5 to TRBJ2-3; 13 nucleotides agree with TRBD2. V trimming: 2 bases; J trimming: 2 bases; junction bases outside the gene matches: 8. Germline CDR1 reads SGHKS; CDR2 reads YYEKEE (reference sequence). The CDR3 consists of 18 residues. CDR3 DNA: TGTGCCAGCAGCTTACTAGCGGGAGGGGGTAGGAACACAGATACGCAGTATTTT. Translated, it gives CASSLLAGGGRNTDTQYF.

The V and J genes are TRBV3-1 (or the pseudogene TRBV3-2) and TRBJ1-2, with TRBD1 as a possible D gene (5 bases). The V gene lost 0 bases and the J gene lost 4 bases, with 6 bases spanning the gap. The CDR3 extends over 13 amino acids. Germline V CDR1 and CDR2: LGHDT, YNNKEL (reference sequence). This CDR3 reads CASSQEDSYGYTF. For the CDR3, the DNA is TGTGCCAGCAGCCAAGAAGACAGCTATGGCTACACCTTC.

The chain joins TRBV21-1 to TRBJ2-7; the D call in the table, TRBD2, was not verified against the DNA. TRBV21-1 is listed as a pseudogene. The CDR3 has 10 amino acids. The CDR3 protein is CASKCAEQYF. DNA of the CDR3: TGTGCCAGCAAGTGCGCGGAGCAGTACTTC.

The chain recombines TRBV2 with TRBJ2-2; 10 bases agree with TRBD2. The CDR3 covers 16 residues. J lost 6 bases, V lost 5 bases, and 9 bases had no gene match. CDR1 SNHLY and CDR2 FYNNEI come from the germline V gene. CDR3 region: CASSIPGLASSGELFF. The CDR3 DNA reads TGTGCCAGCAGTATACCGGGACTAGCGAGTTCCGGGGAGCTGTTTTTT.

CDR3 sequence: CAITGQASGNTIYF. DNA for the CDR3: TGTGCCATTACAGGGCAGGCTTCTGGAAACACCATATATTTT. V is TRBV10-3 and J is TRBJ1-3; weak D call: TRBD1 (6 bases). V was cut by 9 bases and J by 1 base, with 13 bases left in between. Germline V gene lookup returns CDR1 ENHRY and CDR2 SYGVKD. The CDR3 runs to 14 residues.

V gene TRBV9 combines with J gene TRBJ2-6; possibly TRBD1 for D (5 bases). Germline V gives CDR1 SGDLS, CDR2 YYNGEE. V lost 1 base and J lost 4, with 12 bases in between. The CDR3 has 16 amino acids. The CDR3 sequence: CASSVSRVIGANVLTF. DNA for the CDR3: TGTGCCAGCAGCGTAAGCAGGGTGATAGGGGCCAACGTCCTGACTTTC. Combining the CDR3 with reference TRBV9 and TRBJ2-6 gives the whole variable domain DSGVTQTPKHLITATGQRVTLRCSPRSGDLSVYWYQQSLDQGLQFLIQYYNGEERAKGNILERFSAQQFPDLHSELNLSSLELGDSALYFCASSVSRVIGANVLTFGAGSRLTVL.

The gene calls are TRBV4-3 and TRBJ2-7; TRBD2 aligns across 7 bases. The germline V gene encodes CDR1 LGHNA and CDR2 YSLEER. V was pared by 0 bases and J by 2 bases, with 13 bases of the junction left unmatched. The CDR3 contains 18 residues. CDR3 sequence reads: CASSQEGVEAGVTYEQYF. The CDR3 DNA follows: TGCGCCAGCAGCCAAGAGGGGGTTGAGGCGGGAGTTACCTACGAGCAGTACTTC.

The chain couples TRBV19 to TRBJ2-5; a possible D gene is TRBD1 (5 bases). CDR3 length: 13 amino acids. V lost 10 bases and J 5 bases, leaving 17 bases between the germline ends. The germline gives CDR1 LNHDA, CDR2 SQIVND (reference sequence). CDR3 in DNA: TGTGCCACCGAAGGCCCAGGGCGGGAGACCCAGTACTTC. Translation gives CATEGPGRETQYF.

This chain connects TRBV3-1 (or the pseudogene TRBV3-2) to TRBJ2-3, with D unresolved. This CDR3 spans 14 amino acids. Trimming pared 1 base from V and 7 bases from J, leaving 12 bases between. The germline CDR1 and CDR2 sequences are LGHDT and YNNKEL (reference sequence). The CDR3 loop is CASSQGPLSYTQYF. In DNA, the CDR3 is TGTGCCAGCAGCCAAGGGCCCCTTTCCTATACGCAGTATTTT.

The J gene is TRBJ2-5, the V gene TRBV19; D possibly corresponds to TRBD2 (5 bases). The CDR3 sequence is 13 residues long. Germline V lookup: CDR1 LNHDA, CDR2 SQIVND (reference sequence). The germline V and J ends were trimmed by 5 bases and 1 base, with 8 bases remaining between them. The CDR3 nucleotides are TGTGCCAGTAGTGTGAGGGCCCAAGAGACCCAGTACTTC. Amino acid sequence: CASSVRAQETQYF.

V usage is TRBV3-1 (or the pseudogene TRBV3-2) and J usage is TRBJ1-4; 7 bases match TRBD1. Germline CDR1 and CDR2: LGHDT and YNNKEL (reference sequence). J lost 7 bases, V lost 7 bases, and 9 bases had no gene match. This CDR3 spans 14 amino acids. The chain's CDR3 is CASTDQGGGEKLFF. The CDR3 nucleotides read TGTGCCAGCACCGACCAGGGGGGAGGTGAAAAACTGTTTTTT.

V usage is TRBV5-1 and J usage is TRBJ1-2; unclear D gene. The CDR3 spans 16 residues. Trimming shortened V by 0 bases and J by 7 bases, and 19 bases separated the two germline ends. CDR1 and CDR2 from the germline V gene are SGHRS and YFSETQ. CDR3 nucleotide sequence: TGCGCCAGCAGCTTGGGATCACAGACCGATCGACGTGGCTACACCTTC. Its protein is CASSLGSQTDRRGYTF.

The gene calls are TRBV7-2 and TRBJ1-4, with a weak D call TRBD1 (5 bases). The V end was cut by 4 bases, the J end by 7 bases, with 10 bases between. The CDR3 is 13 residues long. Germline V gene sequence: CDR1 SGHTA, CDR2 FQGNSA. The CDR3 region has the DNA TGTGCCAGCAGCTCCACAGGCGGTGAAAAACTGTTTTTT. It encodes CASSSTGGEKLFF.

The chain couples TRBV11-2 to TRBJ2-5; D is unclear. The V end was cut by 0 bases, the J end by 0 bases, with 5 bases between. This CDR3 comprises 14 residues. Germline lookup yields CDR1 SGHAT and CDR2 FQNNGV. CDR3: CASSLDFYQETQYF. The CDR3 nucleotides read TGTGCCAGCAGCTTAGACTTCTACCAAGAGACCCAGTACTTC. The full variable domain, rest sourced from reference TRBV11-2 and TRBJ2-5, is EAGVAQSPRYKIIEKRQSVAFWCNPISGHATLYWYQQILGQGPKLLIQFQNNGVVDDSQLPKDRFSAERLKGVDSTLKIQPAKLEDSAVYLCASSLDFYQETQYFGPGTRLLVL.

V gene TRBV19 combines with J gene TRBJ1-1, with D possibly being TRBD1 (6 bases). The V end lost 5 bases, the J end lost 4 bases, and 14 bases lay between the germline ends. Germline V lookup: CDR1 LNHDA, CDR2 SQIVND (reference sequence). The CDR3 has 14 residues. The CDR3 reads CASSFGGVSTEAFF. CDR3 DNA sequence: TGTGCCAGTAGTTTTGGGGGCGTGAGCACTGAAGCTTTCTTT.